These 20 T cell receptor beta chains were all obtained from the same sample, sequenced in a study of healthy donors' naive CD4 and CD8 T cells (dated by TCRdb to 2013 to 2016). Sequencing was carried out with a 454 GS FLX Titanium. A previously published linear amplification protocol was used to build the TCR libraries, starting from around 520 ng of total RNA. TCRdb ran its own pipeline on the public reads, namely fastp trimming at Q25 and MiXCR clone calling, and kept in-frame beta chains. Every entry covers one CDR3 protein and lists the most common genes and DNA from its rows. This sample is represented by around 180,000 distinct CDR3 sequences; about four fifths of them were singletons. The leading ten clones occupy 2.3% of the sample. Sequencing input: naive CD4+ and CD8+ T cells sorted from blood, pooled from several donors. The sample's cell subset or site label, in plain terms: FACS-sorted naive CD4+ (CD45RO-CD45RA+) and naive CD8+ (CD45RA+CD27bright) T cells. Receptors were obtained from a pool of human donors in good health; the sample pools cells from several healthy donors.

V and J are TRBV6-2 or TRBV6-3 and TRBJ1-1; D is uncertain. Germline CDR1 and CDR2: MNHEY and SVGEGT. CDR3 length: 11 amino acids. Trimming pared 2 bases from V and 8 bases from J, leaving 6 bases between. CDR3 nucleotide sequence: TGTGCCAGCAGTTACCCCACGGAAGCTTTCTTT. Translation gives CASSYPTEAFF.

The gene calls are TRBV6-5 and TRBJ1-2; D perhaps matches TRBD1 (5 bases). Germline CDR1 is MNHEY and CDR2 is SVGAGI. This CDR3 region has 14 residues. V was trimmed by 2 bases and J by 2 bases, leaving 9 bases between them. CDR3 loop: CASSYRGRNYGYTF. CDR3 DNA sequence: TGTGCCAGCAGTTACCGGGGCAGAAACTATGGCTACACCTTC.

The table lists this clonotype with a count of one. This chain links TRBV11-2 with TRBJ2-2; D is undetermined. V lost 2 bases and J 1 base, leaving 8 bases between the germline ends. Per germline, CDR1 SGHAT and CDR2 FQNNGV. CDR3 length equals 15 residues. The chain's CDR3 is CASSLYRRNTGELFF. CDR3 nucleotides: TGTGCCAGCAGCTTATATAGGAGGAACACCGGGGAGCTGTTTTTT.

CDR3 amino acids: CASSYQQGDGNTIYF. CDR3 DNA sequence: TGTGCCAGCAGTTACCAACAGGGTGATGGAAACACCATATATTTT. The chain links TRBV6-5 to TRBJ1-3; D might be TRBD1 (6 bases). The CDR3 spans 15 residues. The V end was cut by 2 bases, the J end by 3 bases, with 11 bases between. Germline CDR1 reads MNHEY; CDR2 reads SVGAGI.

This chain links TRBV6-5 with TRBJ1-5; D remains unclear. Germline V lookup: CDR1 MNHEY, CDR2 SVGAGI. This CDR3 is 13 amino acids long. V lost 4 bases to trimming and J lost 2 bases, with 6 bases between them. CDR3 region: CASSLERNQPQHF. CDR3 nucleotides: TGTGCCAGCAGTTTGGAGCGCAATCAGCCCCAGCATTTT.

V gene TRBV5-6 combines with J gene TRBJ1-1, with 7 bases fitting TRBD1. From germline, CDR1 is SGHDT and CDR2 YYEEEE. Trimming took 5 bases from V and 0 from J; bases not matched to a gene: 7. The CDR3 sequence is 15 residues long. The DNA for the CDR3 is TGTGCCAGCAGGGAGACGACAGGGCTGAACACTGAAGCTTTCTTT. Translating gives CASRETTGLNTEAFF. The variable domain in full, with the rest retrieved from reference TRBV5-6 and TRBJ1-1, is DAGVTQSPTHLIKTRGQQVTLRCSPKSGHDTVSWYQQALGQGPQFIFQYYEEEERQRGNFPDRFSGHQFPNYSSELNVNALLLGDSALYLCASRETTGLNTEAFFGQGTRLTVV.

V is TRBV10-3 and J is TRBJ2-1; D ambiguous. V was cut by 2 bases and J by 5 bases, with 10 bases left in between. The CDR3 sequence is 14 residues long. CDR1 is ENHRY, CDR2 SYGVKD, per germline. The CDR3 nucleotides are TGTGCCATCAGTGAGGAGGCGGCGCACAATGAGCAGTTCTTC. This codes for CAISEEAAHNEQFF.

The J gene is TRBJ1-1, the V gene TRBV30, with D hard to call. Trimming took off 0 bases at V and 6 bases at J, with 8 bases between the two ends. CDR3 length equals 12 residues. From germline, CDR1 is GTSNPN and CDR2 SVGIG (reference sequence). The CDR3 DNA reads TGTGCCTGGAGTGTACTAGGATCTGAAGCTTTCTTT. Residues: CAWSVLGSEAFF. Together with reference TRBV30 and TRBJ1-1, the CDR3 gives the full variable domain: SQTIHQWPATLVQPVGSPLSLECTVEGTSNPNLYWYRQAAGRGLQLLFYSVGIGQISSEVPQNLSASRPQDRQFILSSKKLLLSDSGFYLCAWSVLGSEAFFGQGTRLTVV.

The chain combines TRBV13 with TRBJ1-2; D is ambiguous. CDR1 and CDR2 (germline): PRHDT, FYEKMQ (reference sequence). The CDR3 is 16 residues long. V was trimmed by 8 bases and J by 0 bases, leaving 19 bases between them. The CDR3 spells CASGGEGDRANYGYTF. The CDR3 nucleotides are TGTGCCAGCGGTGGAGAGGGAGATCGGGCTAACTATGGCTACACCTTC.

This chain links TRBV12-3 or TRBV12-4 with TRBJ1-5, with a tentative D call TRBD1 (6 bases). Trimming stripped 2 bases from V and 4 bases from J, with 12 bases between. The CDR3 length is 15 residues. The chain's CDR3 is CASSLFQGLNQPQHF. The CDR3 region has the DNA TGTGCCAGCAGTTTATTTCAGGGGTTAAATCAGCCCCAGCATTTT.

This rearrangement joins TRBV11-1 to TRBJ2-3; no reliable D call. V was trimmed by 5 bases and J by 4 bases, leaving 10 bases between them. The CDR3 loop spans 13 amino acids. Germline loops: CDR1 SGHAT, CDR2 FQDESV (reference sequence). CDR3 in amino acids: CASSALLADTQYF. In DNA, the CDR3 is TGTGCCAGCAGCGCCCTCCTAGCAGATACGCAGTATTTT.

This clonotype came up once. The chain links TRBV12-3 or TRBV12-4 to TRBJ1-1, with D uncertain. CDR3 length equals 11 residues. The V end lost 3 bases, the J end lost 5 bases, and 4 bases lay between the germline ends. CDR3 DNA sequence: TGTGCCAGCAGTTTCCTGACTGAAGCTTTCTTT. This encodes CASSFLTEAFF.

The V gene is TRBV5-4, the J gene TRBJ1-1, with D perhaps TRBD1 (5 bases). CDR1 and CDR2 (germline): SGHNT, YYREEE (reference sequence). V was trimmed by 0 bases and J by 5 bases, leaving 14 bases between them. The CDR3 spans 15 residues. The CDR3 here is CASSLAGGGGTEAFF. In DNA form, the CDR3 reads TGTGCCAGCAGCTTGGCTGGAGGCGGGGGAACTGAAGCTTTCTTT.

V is TRBV29-1 and J is TRBJ2-7; D uncertain. The CDR3 sequence is 12 residues long. Trimming removed 2 bases from V and 7 bases from J, with 12 bases in between. Germline assignment: CDR1 SQVTM and CDR2 ANQGSEA. CDR3 in DNA: TGCAGCGTTGAACAACTGGTGGGGGAGCAGTACTTC. This codes for CSVEQLVGEQYF.

This clonotype was counted between two and nine times. The V call is TRBV27, the J call TRBJ2-1; D is undetermined. The V gene's germline CDR1 is MNHEY and CDR2 SMNVEV (reference sequence). CDR3 length: 13 residues. The V end was cut by 5 bases, the J end by 4 bases, with 9 bases between. CDR3 nucleotide sequence: TGTGCCAGCAGTCAACTACCTTACAATGAGCAGTTCTTC. Translation: CASSQLPYNEQFF.

The chain couples TRBV29-1 to TRBJ1-1, with D hard to call. V was pared by 4 bases and J by 2 bases, with 11 bases between. CDR3 length equals 13 residues. The germline V gene encodes CDR1 SQVTM and CDR2 ANQGSEA. The CDR3 DNA is TGCAGCGTTGGATCTGGGAGTAACACTGAAGCTTTCTTT. This gives the protein CSVGSGSNTEAFF.

The chain combines TRBV29-1 with TRBJ1-1; no clear D gene. Trimming shortened V by 4 bases and J by 6 bases, and 12 bases separated the two germline ends. Germline lookup yields CDR1 SQVTM and CDR2 ANQGSEA. This CDR3 has 12 residues. This CDR3 is CSVVGHTSEAFF. CDR3 bases: TGCAGCGTTGTTGGGCACACGTCTGAAGCTTTCTTT.

In DNA, the CDR3 is TGCGCCAGCAGCCAAGATTTTATAGGGGGCACGTACGAGCAGTACTTC. This gives the protein CASSQDFIGGTYEQYF. The chain carries TRBV4-3 and TRBJ2-7, with 7 positions matching TRBD1. Germline CDR1 is LGHNA and CDR2 is YSLEER. The CDR3 contains 16 residues. The V and J ends lost 0 bases and 4 bases, in that order; junction bases with no gene match: 9.

This clonotype came up a few times. The V gene is TRBV12-3 or TRBV12-4, the J gene TRBJ1-1; perhaps TRBD1 as D (6 bases). Trimming pared 6 bases from V and 5 bases from J, leaving 13 bases between. The CDR3 extends over 13 amino acids. CDR3 in amino acids: CASSQDRRTEAFF. The CDR3 nucleotides read TGTGCCAGCAGCCAGGACAGAAGGACTGAAGCTTTCTTT.

The chain is built from TRBV6-6 and TRBJ2-1, with 12 bases lining up with TRBD2. Germline assignment: CDR1 MNHNY and CDR2 SVGAGI (reference sequence). The CDR3 contains 15 residues. V lost 6 bases, J lost 5 bases, and 5 bases stayed unmatched. The CDR3 spells CASRRLAGVDNEQFF. CDR3 coding DNA: TGTGCCAGCAGACGACTAGCGGGGGTGGACAATGAGCAGTTCTTC.